The present TCR beta chain was sequenced within a study of blood T cell repertoires in COVID-19. On the study more broadly: PBMCs, B-cell-depleted T cells, or T cells provided the cDNA or gDNA that made up the material.

Repertoires were generated with immunoSEQ multiplex PCR, while TCRdb's copy carries only in-frame clones and drops some. The sample consists of approximately 180,000 clones, about 85% of them appearing once. The CDR3 length is 14 residues. Germline CDR1 and CDR2: SGHNT and YYREEE (reference sequence). With 2 bases removed from V and 11 bases from J, the gap between germline ends came to 19 bases. This sequence originates from a woman older than 75 with acute or convalescent COVID-19. The sequenced material came from peripheral blood. The chain has TRBV5-4 and TRBJ1-1, with D possibly TRBD1 on 6 matching bases. In nucleotides, the CDR3 is TGTGCCAGCAGCTTTGACGGGGGGCGCGTACGGGCTTTCTTT. Translated, it gives CASSFDGGRVRAFF.